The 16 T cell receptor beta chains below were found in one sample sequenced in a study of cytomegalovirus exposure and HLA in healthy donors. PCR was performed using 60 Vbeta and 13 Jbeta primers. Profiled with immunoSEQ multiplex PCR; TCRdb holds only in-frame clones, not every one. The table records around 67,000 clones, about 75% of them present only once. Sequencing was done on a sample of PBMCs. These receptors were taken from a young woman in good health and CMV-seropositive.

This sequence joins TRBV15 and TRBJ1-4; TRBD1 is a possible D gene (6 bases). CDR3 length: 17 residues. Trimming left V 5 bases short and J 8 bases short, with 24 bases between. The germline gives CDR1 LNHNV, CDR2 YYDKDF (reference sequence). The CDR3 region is CATSRNGDRSAGEKLFF. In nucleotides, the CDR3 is TGTGCCACCAGCCGGAATGGAGACAGGTCGGCCGGGGAAAAACTGTTTTTT.

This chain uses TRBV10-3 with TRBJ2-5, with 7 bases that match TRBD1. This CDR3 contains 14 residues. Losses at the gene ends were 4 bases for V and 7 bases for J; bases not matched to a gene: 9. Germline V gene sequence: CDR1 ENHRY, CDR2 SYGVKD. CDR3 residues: CAISVQEGAGTQYF. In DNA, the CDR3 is TGTGCCATCAGTGTCCAAGAGGGGGCAGGGACCCAGTACTTC.

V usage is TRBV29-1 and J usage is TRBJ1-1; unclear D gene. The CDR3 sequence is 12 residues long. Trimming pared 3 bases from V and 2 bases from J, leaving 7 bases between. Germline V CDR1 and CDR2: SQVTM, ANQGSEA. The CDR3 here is CSVDYSNTEAFF. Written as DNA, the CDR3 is TGCAGCGTTGACTACAGCAACACTGAAGCTTTCTTT.

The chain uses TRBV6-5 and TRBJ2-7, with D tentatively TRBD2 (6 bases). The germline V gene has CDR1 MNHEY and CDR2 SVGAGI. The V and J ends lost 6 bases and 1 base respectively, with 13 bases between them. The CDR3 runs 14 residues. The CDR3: CASRKTGDSYEQYF. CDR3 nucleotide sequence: TGTGCCAGCAGAAAAACGGGGGATTCCTACGAGCAGTACTTC.

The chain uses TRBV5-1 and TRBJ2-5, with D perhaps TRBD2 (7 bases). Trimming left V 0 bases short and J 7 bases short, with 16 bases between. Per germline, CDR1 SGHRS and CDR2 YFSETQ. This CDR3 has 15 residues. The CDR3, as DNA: TGCGCCAGCAGCTTGGAGGTGGCAGGGGAGGGGACCCAGTACTTC. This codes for CASSLEVAGEGTQYF.

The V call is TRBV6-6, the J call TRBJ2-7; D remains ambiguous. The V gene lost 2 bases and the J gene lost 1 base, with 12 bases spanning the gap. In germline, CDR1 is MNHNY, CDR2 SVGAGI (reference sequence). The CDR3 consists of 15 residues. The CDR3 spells CASSYVAVSSYEQYF. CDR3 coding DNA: TGTGCCAGCAGTTACGTTGCGGTGTCGTCCTACGAGCAGTACTTC.

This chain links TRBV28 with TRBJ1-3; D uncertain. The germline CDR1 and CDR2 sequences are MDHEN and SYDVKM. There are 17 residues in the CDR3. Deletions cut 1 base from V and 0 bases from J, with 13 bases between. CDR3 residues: CASSLSSGLGSGNTIYF. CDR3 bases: TGTGCCAGCAGTTTATCCTCAGGACTGGGCTCTGGAAACACCATATATTTT. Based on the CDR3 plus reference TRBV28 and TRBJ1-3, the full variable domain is DVKVTQSSRYLVKRTGEKVFLECVQDMDHENMFWYRQDPGLGLRLIYFSYDVKMKEKGDIPEGYSVSREKKERFSLILESASTNQTSMYLCASSLSSGLGSGNTIYFGEGSWLTVV.

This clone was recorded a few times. DNA for the CDR3: TGTGCCAGCAGCCAAGACAGCTCTGGGGCCAACGTCCTGACTTTC. Amino acid sequence: CASSQDSSGANVLTF. This rearrangement joins TRBV27 to TRBJ2-6; TRBD1 might be the D (5 bases). Germline loops: CDR1 MNHEY, CDR2 SMNVEV (reference sequence). V was cut by 6 bases and J by 0 bases, with 9 bases left in between. CDR3 length equals 15 residues.

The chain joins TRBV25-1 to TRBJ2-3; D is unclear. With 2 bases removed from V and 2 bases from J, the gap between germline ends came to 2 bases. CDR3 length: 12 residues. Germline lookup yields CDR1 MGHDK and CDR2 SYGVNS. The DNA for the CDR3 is TGTGCCAGCAGTGAACTCACAGATACGCAGTATTTT. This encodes CASSELTDTQYF.

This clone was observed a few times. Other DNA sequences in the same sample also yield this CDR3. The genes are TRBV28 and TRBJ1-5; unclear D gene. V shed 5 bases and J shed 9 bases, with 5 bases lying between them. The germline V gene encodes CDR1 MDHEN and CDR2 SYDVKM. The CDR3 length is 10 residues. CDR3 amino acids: CASSAGPQHF. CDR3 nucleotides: TGTGCCAGCAGTGCAGGGCCCCAGCATTTT. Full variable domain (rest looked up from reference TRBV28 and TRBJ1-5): DVKVTQSSRYLVKRTGEKVFLECVQDMDHENMFWYRQDPGLGLRLIYFSYDVKMKEKGDIPEGYSVSREKKERFSLILESASTNQTSMYLCASSAGPQHFGDGTRLSIL.

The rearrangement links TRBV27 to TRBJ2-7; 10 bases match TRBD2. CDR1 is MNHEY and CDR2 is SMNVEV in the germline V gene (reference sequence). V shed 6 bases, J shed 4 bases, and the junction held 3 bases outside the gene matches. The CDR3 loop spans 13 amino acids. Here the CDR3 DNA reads TGTGCCAGCAGGGGACTAGCGTTTTACGAGCAGTACTTC. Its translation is CASRGLAFYEQYF.

Here the CDR3 DNA reads TGTGCCAGCAGCTTTAGCGGCTCGGGTGGGAAGGCTGAAGCTTTCTTT. Translated: CASSFSGSGGKAEAFF. V usage is TRBV28 and J usage is TRBJ1-1; D is uncertain. V shed 6 bases and J shed 6 bases, with 23 bases lying between them. The CDR3 runs to 16 residues. Germline CDR1 and CDR2: MDHEN and SYDVKM.

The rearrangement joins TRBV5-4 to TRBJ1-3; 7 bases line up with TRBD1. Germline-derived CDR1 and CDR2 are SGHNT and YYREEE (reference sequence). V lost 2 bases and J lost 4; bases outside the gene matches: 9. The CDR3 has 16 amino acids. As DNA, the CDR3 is TGTGCCAGCAGCTTCGTCGGGACAGCTACCGGAAACACCATATATTTT. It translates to CASSFVGTATGNTIYF.

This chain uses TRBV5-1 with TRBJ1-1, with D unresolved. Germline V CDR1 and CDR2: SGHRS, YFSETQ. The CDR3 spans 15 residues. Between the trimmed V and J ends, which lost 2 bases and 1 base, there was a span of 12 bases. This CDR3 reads CASSFISDENTEAFF. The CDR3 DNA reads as TGCGCCAGCAGCTTTATTAGCGATGAGAACACTGAAGCTTTCTTT.

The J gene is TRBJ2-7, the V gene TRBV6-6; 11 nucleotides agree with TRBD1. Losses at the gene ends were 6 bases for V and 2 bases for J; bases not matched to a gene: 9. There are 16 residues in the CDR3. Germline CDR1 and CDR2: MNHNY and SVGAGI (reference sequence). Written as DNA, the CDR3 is TGTGCCAGCAGGCCTAAGCCGGGACAGGGGGCCTACGAGCAGTACTTC. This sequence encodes CASRPKPGQGAYEQYF.

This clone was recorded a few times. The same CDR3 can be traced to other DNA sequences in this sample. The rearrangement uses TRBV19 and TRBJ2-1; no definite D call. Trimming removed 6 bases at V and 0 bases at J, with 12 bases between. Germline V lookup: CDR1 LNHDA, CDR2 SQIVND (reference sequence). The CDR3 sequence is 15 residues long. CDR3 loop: CASRLDRSSYNEQFF. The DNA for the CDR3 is TGTGCCAGTAGGCTTGACCGGAGCTCCTACAATGAGCAGTTCTTC.